A single sample is the source of the 30 T cell receptor beta chains below, sequenced in a study of T cell responses to AZD1222 COVID-19 vaccine. Libraries were prepared by immunoSEQ multiplex PCR; TCRdb keeps only in-frame clonotypes and omits some of them. The repertoire holds 85,000 to 130,000 clones, with roughly 88% as singletons. Sequences were derived from peripheral blood, sampled on day 0 of AZD1222 vaccination. The receptors originated from an adult in good health.

The J gene is TRBJ1-4, the V gene TRBV9; D is unresolved. The germline V gene encodes CDR1 SGDLS and CDR2 YYNGEE. This CDR3 is built from 14 residues. The germline V and J ends were trimmed by 2 bases and 4 bases, with 9 bases remaining between them. CDR3 nucleotides: TGTGCCAGCAGCGTTGGGGTCCGTAATGAAAAACTGTTTTTT. Translated: CASSVGVRNEKLFF.

The chain uses TRBV6-1 and TRBJ1-1; D uncertain. Trimming left V 1 base short and J 1 base short, with 10 bases between. This CDR3 spans 15 amino acids. The germline gives CDR1 MNHNS, CDR2 SASEGT. The CDR3 nucleotides read TGTGCCAGCAGTGAAGTTGCGGGTACGAACACTGAAGCTTTCTTT. Translating gives CASSEVAGTNTEAFF.

The V gene is TRBV27, the J gene TRBJ2-3, with D perhaps TRBD1 or TRBD2 (5 bases each). Trimming left V 4 bases short and J 2 bases short, with 10 bases between. Germline CDR1 reads MNHEY; CDR2 reads SMNVEV (reference sequence). The CDR3 runs to 14 residues. The CDR3 protein is CASSWGRVTDTQYF. Here the CDR3 DNA reads TGTGCCAGCAGTTGGGGGAGAGTCACAGATACGCAGTATTTT.

The genes are TRBV24-1 and TRBJ1-2; D is unclear. CDR3 length equals 14 residues. The V end was cut by 3 bases, the J end by 8 bases, with 15 bases between. Germline CDR1 is KGHDR and CDR2 is SFDVKD. The chain's CDR3 is CATSDGGGRRGYTF. CDR3 sequence (DNA): TGTGCCACCAGTGATGGTGGAGGTCGGAGGGGCTACACCTTC.

The chain joins TRBV29-1 to TRBJ2-1; no definite D call. With 4 bases removed from V and 7 bases from J, the gap between germline ends came to 11 bases. The CDR3 is 12 residues long. Germline V lookup: CDR1 SQVTM, CDR2 ANQGSEA. The CDR3 is CSVGQGRNEQFF. In DNA, the CDR3 is TGCAGCGTTGGGCAAGGTAGGAATGAGCAGTTCTTC.

This chain joins TRBV2 and TRBJ1-1; 8 bases line up with TRBD1. Trimming took 9 bases from V and 3 from J; bases not matched to a gene: 6. This CDR3 comprises 13 residues. CDR1 SNHLY and CDR2 FYNNEI come from the germline V gene. In DNA, the CDR3 is TGTGCCAGGACAGGGGCCCTGGACACTGAAGCTTTCTTT. This translates into CARTGALDTEAFF.

This chain joins TRBV3-1 (or the pseudogene TRBV3-2) and TRBJ1-1; unclear D gene. V dropped 1 base and J dropped 1 base, with 7 bases sitting between them. The CDR3 spans 14 residues. Germline V gene sequence: CDR1 LGHDT, CDR2 YNNKEL (reference sequence). The DNA of the CDR3 is TGTGCCAGCAGCCAAGGATGGGGGAACACTGAAGCTTTCTTT. This codes for CASSQGWGNTEAFF.

This clone was seen a handful of times. The chain combines TRBV7-3 with TRBJ2-5; D call uncertain. This CDR3 spans 15 amino acids. From germline, CDR1 is SGHTA and CDR2 FQGTGA. The V and J ends lost 5 bases and 1 base respectively, with 14 bases between them. The chain's CDR3 is CASSARVTPQETQYF. DNA of the CDR3: TGTGCCAGCAGCGCTCGGGTGACCCCCCAAGAGACCCAGTACTTC.

The chain recombines TRBV30 with TRBJ2-5, with D perhaps TRBD2 (5 bases). The CDR3 length is 13 residues. The V gene lost 4 bases and the J gene lost 4 bases, with 13 bases spanning the gap. CDR1 and CDR2 from the germline V gene are GTSNPN and SVGIG (reference sequence). In nucleotides, the CDR3 is TGTGCCTGGAATTCAAACGGGGTAGAGACCCAGTACTTC. It codes for CAWNSNGVETQYF.

The chain carries TRBV19 and TRBJ2-3; 10 bases align to TRBD1. The CDR3 covers 17 residues. The V gene end was trimmed by 2 bases and the J gene end by 4 bases; junction bases not matched to a gene: 9. Germline V CDR1 and CDR2: LNHDA, SQIVND (reference sequence). Here the CDR3 reads CASSIKPPGTGADTQYF. DNA for the CDR3: TGTGCCAGTAGTATAAAGCCCCCAGGGACAGGGGCAGATACGCAGTATTTT.

The chain uses TRBV5-1 and TRBJ2-5, with 9 bases that match TRBD1. V was pared by 4 bases and J by 2 bases, with 9 bases of the junction left unmatched. Per the germline V gene, CDR1 is SGHRS and CDR2 is YFSETQ. The CDR3 loop spans 16 amino acids. For the CDR3, the DNA is TGCGCCAGCAGCCCCCAGACAGGGGGAATTCAAGAGACCCAGTACTTC. It is translated as CASSPQTGGIQETQYF.

The chain joins TRBV7-2 to TRBJ2-1, with D possibly called TRBD1 or TRBD2 (5 bases each). This CDR3 region has 14 residues. Looked up from germline, CDR1 is SGHTA and CDR2 is FQGNSA. V gave up 2 bases and J gave up 7 bases, with 12 bases separating them. DNA of the CDR3: TGTGCCAGCAGCTTACTCGGGGCCGGGAATGAGCAGTTCTTC. This gives the protein CASSLLGAGNEQFF.

V is TRBV6-5 and J is TRBJ1-2; D call uncertain. The germline CDR1 and CDR2 sequences are MNHEY and SVGAGI. V lost 2 bases to trimming and J lost 8 bases, with 15 bases between them. This CDR3 is built from 14 residues. The CDR3 sequence: CASSYGFRDGGYTF. The CDR3 DNA is TGTGCCAGCAGTTACGGTTTCCGGGATGGAGGCTACACCTTC.

The rearrangement uses TRBV19 and TRBJ1-1, with D unresolved. CDR3 length: 15 residues. Between the trimmed V and J ends, which lost 9 bases and 2 bases, there was a span of 19 bases. CDR1 is LNHDA, CDR2 SQIVND, per germline (reference sequence). Here the CDR3 reads CASSASGRQNTEAFF. In DNA, the CDR3 is TGTGCCAGCAGTGCATCGGGCAGACAAAACACTGAAGCTTTCTTT.

The rearrangement uses TRBV29-1 and TRBJ1-2, with TRBD1 identical over 7 bases. V gave up 6 bases and J gave up 8 bases; unmatched junction bases: 15. The length of the CDR3 is 14 residues. Germline V gives CDR1 SQVTM, CDR2 ANQGSEA. This chain's CDR3 is CSVDLDRASRGYTF. In DNA form, the CDR3 reads TGCAGCGTGGACTTAGACAGGGCCTCGAGGGGCTACACCTTC. The full variable domain, its missing parts supplied by reference TRBV29-1 and TRBJ1-2, is SAVISQKPSRDICQRGTSLTIQCQVDSQVTMMFWYRQQPGQSLTLIATANQGSEATYESGFVIDKFPISRPNLTFSTLTVSNMSPEDSSIYLCSVDLDRASRGYTFGSGTRLTVV.

Here the CDR3 DNA reads TGTGCCAGCAGTGAAATCAGGGGGTACACTGAAGCTTTCTTT. Translating it yields CASSEIRGYTEAFF. The chain has TRBV6-1 and TRBJ1-1; 7 bases align to TRBD1. The CDR3 contains 14 residues. J gave up 3 bases and V 2 bases, and 3 bases lay outside the gene matches. CDR1 and CDR2 (germline): MNHNS, SASEGT.

V gene TRBV5-1 combines with J gene TRBJ2-1; no clear D gene. Per germline, CDR1 SGHRS and CDR2 YFSETQ. Trimming removed 0 bases at V and 0 bases at J, with 10 bases between. The CDR3 runs 16 residues. The CDR3 region is CASSLGKGSSYNEQFF. CDR3 DNA: TGCGCCAGCAGCTTGGGTAAGGGAAGCTCCTACAATGAGCAGTTCTTC.

The chain joins TRBV5-1 to TRBJ2-2; 8 bases align to TRBD1. The ends lost 3 bases at V and 7 bases at J; junction bases unmatched: 11. The germline V gene has CDR1 SGHRS and CDR2 YFSETQ. This CDR3 spans 16 amino acids. Here the CDR3 DNA reads TGCGCCAGCAGCTCCCCAGACAGGGGTACTGGCGGGGAGCTGTTTTTT. This codes for CASSSPDRGTGGELFF.

The CDR3 bases are TGTGCCAGTAGTATAGAGAGAAGAGGCAATCAGCCCCAGCATTTT. Its protein is CASSIERRGNQPQHF. The V gene is TRBV19, the J gene TRBJ1-5; D gene uncertain. V shed 0 bases and J shed 2 bases, with 8 bases lying between them. CDR3 length: 15 residues. Germline CDR1 LNHDA, CDR2 SQIVND (reference sequence).

This clone appeared once. The CDR3 is CASSIGPGPEYEQYF. As DNA, the CDR3 is TGCGCCAGCAGCATCGGCCCGGGGCCTGAGTACGAGCAGTACTTC. The rearrangement uses TRBV5-1 and TRBJ2-7, with D perhaps TRBD1 or TRBD2 (5 bases each). The CDR3 spans 15 residues. The V end lost 4 bases, the J end lost 4 bases, and 18 bases lay between the germline ends. Per germline, CDR1 SGHRS and CDR2 YFSETQ.

V usage is TRBV7-2 and J usage is TRBJ1-3, with D possibly TRBD1 on 5 matching bases. Germline values: CDR1 SGHTA, CDR2 FQGNSA. The CDR3 is 13 amino acids. V was clipped by 5 bases and J by 11 bases, with 16 bases between them. CDR3 sequence: CASSLDTLGSIYF. CDR3 bases: TGTGCCAGCAGCCTGGACACTTTAGGCTCCATATATTTT. The whole variable domain, filled in from reference TRBV7-2 and TRBJ1-3, reads GAGVSQSPSNKVTEKGKDVELRCDPISGHTALYWYRQSLGQGLEFLIYFQGNSAPDKSGLPSDRFSAERTGGSVSTLTIQRTQQEDSAVYLCASSLDTLGSIYFGEGSWLTVV.

The chain employs TRBV9 and TRBJ1-1; D not certain. The CDR3 is 16 residues long. Germline CDR1 and CDR2: SGDLS and YYNGEE. Trimming shortened V by 0 bases and J by 0 bases, and 12 bases separated the two germline ends. The CDR3 bases are TGTGCCAGCAGCGTAGGGGCAGTCGGAGTGAACACTGAAGCTTTCTTT. It encodes CASSVGAVGVNTEAFF.

This chain joins TRBV13 and TRBJ1-1; no clear D gene. The CDR3 sequence is 12 residues long. V gave up 5 bases and J gave up 6 bases, with 10 bases separating them. Germline V gene sequence: CDR1 PRHDT, CDR2 FYEKMQ (reference sequence). CDR3 residues: CASSPRLAEAFF. The DNA of the CDR3 is TGTGCCAGCAGCCCCAGACTTGCTGAAGCTTTCTTT.

The J gene is TRBJ2-3, the V gene TRBV27, with 8 positions matching TRBD1. CDR1 MNHEY and CDR2 SMNVEV come from the germline V gene (reference sequence). The CDR3 is 14 residues long. Trimming at V came to 6 bases and at J to 5 bases, leaving 7 bases not matched to a gene. CDR3 coding DNA: TGTGCCAGCAGGATGACAGGGGTTGGAGATACGCAGTATTTT. Residues: CASRMTGVGDTQYF.

This clone was seen more than once but under ten times. The rearrangement links TRBV19 to TRBJ1-5, with D maybe TRBD1 (5 bases). V was shortened by 3 bases and J by 11 bases, with 11 bases between the two germline ends. The CDR3 covers 12 residues. Germline V gives CDR1 LNHDA, CDR2 SQIVND (reference sequence). The CDR3 nucleotides are TGTGCCAGTAGTATGGGGGGAAGGGCCCAGCATTTT. Translation: CASSMGGRAQHF. Full variable domain (missing parts from reference TRBV19 and TRBJ1-5): DGGITQSPKYLFRKEGQNVTLSCEQNLNHDAMYWYRQDPGQGLRLIYYSQIVNDFQKGDIAEGYSVSREKKESFPLTVTSAQKNPTAFYLCASSMGGRAQHFGDGTRLSIL.

The chain uses TRBV5-1 and TRBJ2-6; the match to TRBD1 covers 8 bases. The CDR3 runs to 20 residues. Germline V gene data show CDR1 as SGHRS and CDR2 as YFSETQ. Trimming cost V 0 bases and J 1 base; bases outside gene matches: 12. In DNA, the CDR3 is TGCGCCAGCAGCTTGGATGATCAGGGGGCGTTTTTGTCTGGGGCCAACGTCCTGACTTTC. It yields the protein CASSLDDQGAFLSGANVLTF.

The chain combines TRBV15 with TRBJ2-1; D might be TRBD2 (6 bases). V lost 0 bases, J lost 4 bases, and 10 bases lay in between. CDR1 and CDR2 from the germline V gene are LNHNV and YYDKDF (reference sequence). CDR3 length equals 15 residues. The CDR3 sequence is CATSRDLGTYNEQFF. CDR3 DNA: TGTGCCACCAGCAGAGACTTAGGGACTTACAATGAGCAGTTCTTC.

This clone was counted a few times. The V call is TRBV19, the J call TRBJ1-1; TRBD1 is a possible D gene (5 bases). There are 16 residues in the CDR3. Germline V gives CDR1 LNHDA, CDR2 SQIVND (reference sequence). V was cut by 7 bases and J by 8 bases, with 26 bases left in between. CDR3 in DNA: TGTGCCAGTATTAGGGGTGGTTCGGCCTGGGAATCAGAAGCTTTCTTT. It specifies CASIRGGSAWESEAFF.

The chain has TRBV24-1 and TRBJ1-3; unclear D gene. The CDR3 has 12 residues. Germline CDR1 and CDR2: KGHDR and SFDVKD. Trimming cost V 7 bases and J 4 bases, with 7 bases left between them. CDR3 DNA: TGTGCCACCAGGGACCCCGGAAACACCATATATTTT. It translates to CATRDPGNTIYF.

The chain is built from TRBV7-7 and TRBJ1-4; possible D gene TRBD1, 6 bases. CDR3 size: 18 residues. The V end was cut by 2 bases, the J end by 0 bases, with 16 bases between. Germline V gives CDR1 SSHAT, CDR2 FNYEAQ (reference sequence). CDR3 sequence (DNA): TGTGCCAGCAGCTTAAAAGGGGGTTTTACCGCAACTAATGAAAAACTGTTTTTT. It codes for CASSLKGGFTATNEKLFF. Full variable domain (outside the CDR3, taken from reference TRBV7-7 and TRBJ1-4): GAGVSQSPRYKVTKRGQDVTLRCDPISSHATLYWYQQALGQGPEFLTYFNYEAQPDKSGLPSDRFSAERPEGSISTLTIQRTEQRDSAMYRCASSLKGGFTATNEKLFFGSGTQLSVL.